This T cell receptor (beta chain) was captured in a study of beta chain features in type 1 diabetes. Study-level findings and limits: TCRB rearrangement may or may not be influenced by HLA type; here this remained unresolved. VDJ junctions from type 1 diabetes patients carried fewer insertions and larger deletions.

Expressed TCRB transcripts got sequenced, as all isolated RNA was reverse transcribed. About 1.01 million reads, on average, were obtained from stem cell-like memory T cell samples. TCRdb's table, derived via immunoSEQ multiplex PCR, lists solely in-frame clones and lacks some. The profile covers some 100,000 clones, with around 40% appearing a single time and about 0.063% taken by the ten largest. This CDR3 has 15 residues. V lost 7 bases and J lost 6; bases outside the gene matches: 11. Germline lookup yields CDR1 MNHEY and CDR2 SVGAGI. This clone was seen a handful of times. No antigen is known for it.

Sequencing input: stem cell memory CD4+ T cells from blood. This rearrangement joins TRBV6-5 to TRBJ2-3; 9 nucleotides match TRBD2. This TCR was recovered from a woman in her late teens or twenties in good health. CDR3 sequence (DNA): TGTGCCAGCAAGGGCGGGAGGGCCGGCAGCGATACGCAGTATTTT. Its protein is CASKGGRAGSDTQYF.